This entry features one T cell receptor (beta chain) sequence. No antigen is known for it. One base away there is no much larger clone; base qualities are not given. TCRbeta CDR3 regions were amplified from genomic DNA using the immunoSEQ Assay, a bias-controlled multiplex PCR. Concerning the study's data processing: The number of nucleated cells in each sample was estimated by amplification of reference gene primers within the assay. To quantify the absolute abundance of each unique TCRbeta CDR3 rearrangement, sequence reads were collapsed and filtered. Productive Simpson clonality was computed per sample as the square root of Simpson's diversity index over productive rearrangements. TCRdb limited this immuneACCESS table to in-frame rearrangements with V and J called. A share of clones is missing; checked studies link under half to unresolved V genes, and the rest is unexplained. That table supplies the V and J calls and clone size; D and trimming were determined from the DNA. Within this sample are some 300,000 clones, with approximately 89% of them counted one time only. The ten top clones hold 2.9% of the sample.

The data derive from a study of blood T cell repertoires in COVID-19 (TCRdb year 2020). Regarding the research as a whole: Collaborator samples came from the United States, Italy and Spain and covered acute and convalescent phases of COVID-19. The material from the prospective study consisted of cDNA or gDNA derived from T cells, B-cell-depleted T cells, or PBMCs. The sample metadata nearly always contained a de-identified subject ID, COVID-19 status, age in years and sex. The samples were drawn from the first 160 participants of the ongoing ImmuneRACE study and from over 950 subjects provided by 6 global collaborators. The repertoires were made available in a free public database intended to serve as a resource for research on the immune response to SARS-CoV-2. Subjects who had been exposed to COVID-19, were actively infected with it, or had recovered from it provided the deeply sampled blood TCRbeta repertoires that made up the dataset. Where HLA class I and class II types were available, the types were taken from metadata supplied by the sample provider, not from assay-based typing. Beyond this particular receptor, the publication reports: Clinical and demographic metadata were provided uncurated, with the amount varying by source and participant.

Participants in the prospective study were enrolled through a virtual design, were aged roughly 18 to 90 years, and lived in roughly 26 United States geographic areas. In the prospective study, participants were assigned to cohorts based on the clinical history participants reported in a screening survey and a study questionnaire. Exposed participants had been in contact, within 2 weeks of entering the study, with a person who had a PCR-confirmed or clinician-diagnosed case of COVID-19. In the prospective study, mobile phlebotomists collected whole blood, serum and a nasopharyngeal or oropharyngeal swab from each participant. Over a roughly 2-month period, participants in the prospective study had the option of providing additional blood draws and questionnaires. Blood samples from the prospective study were shipped frozen or at room temperature prior to DNA extraction. From the cysteine up to the phenylalanine, the CDR3 has a length of 14 residues. Only CDR3 DNA is held: 42 bases, read in frame from base 1. From V the trimming removes 4 bases and from J it removes 10 bases, while the gene matches leave 14 bases of the junction unaccounted for. CDR1 and CDR2 are drawn from the germline V gene: SGHRS, YFSETQ.

The chain couples TRBV5-1 to TRBJ2-7; the central 7 bases match TRBD1. This TCR was recovered from a woman aged 50 to 65 who had been exposed to COVID-19. The sequenced material came from PBMCs or T cells enriched from blood (not recorded which). The CDR3 loop reads CASSQGDGVAPQYF. The nucleotides are TGCGCCAGCAGCCAGGGGGATGGTGTAGCTCCCCAGTACTTC.